This TCR beta chain originates from a study of blood T cell repertoires in COVID-19. Study overall: The United States, Italy and Spain provided the acute and convalescent COVID-19 samples.

Trimming took off 2 bases at V and 8 bases at J, with 19 bases between the two ends. The CDR3 is 15 amino acids. The germline V gene encodes CDR1 GTSNPN and CDR2 SVGIG (reference sequence). This clone appeared a single time. Using immunoSEQ multiplex PCR, the repertoire was profiled, and TCRdb retains in-frame clones only, with some absent. The table records 70,000 to 95,000 clones, 85% to 90% of them present only once. V is TRBV30 and J is TRBJ1-3, with D perhaps matching TRBD1 (5 bases). This clonotype originated in a human donor with active COVID-19. The donor label of this sample is uncertain. Sequenced input: peripheral blood. CDR3 nucleotide sequence: TGTGCCTGGAGTCCGCCGGGGCCAAGGAGGGACACCATATATTTT. Translating gives CAWSPPGPRRDTIYF.